The T cell receptor beta chain under discussion was sequenced for a study of blood T cell repertoires in COVID-19 (dated by TCRdb to 2018 to 2020). Study-wide context: Samples from collaborators originated in the United States, Italy and Spain and spanned both the acute and convalescent phases of COVID-19. The prospective study material was composed of cDNA or gDNA derived from T cells, B-cell-depleted T cells, or PBMCs. Deeply sampled blood TCRbeta repertoires from subjects exposed to, actively infected with, or recovered from COVID-19 were included in the dataset. The repertoires were made available in a free public database intended to serve as a resource for research on the immune response to SARS-CoV-2. The samples were drawn from two sources: the first 160 participants of the ongoing ImmuneRACE study, and 1,254 subjects contributed by 6 global collaborators. Nearly every sample came with metadata listing a de-identified subject ID, COVID-19 status, age in years and sex. Where available, HLA class I and class II types were taken from metadata supplied by the sample provider and were not determined by assay-based typing. On the study overall, not on this receptor specifically: Clinical and demographic metadata were provided uncurated, with the amount varying by source and participant.

TCRbeta CDR3 regions were amplified from genomic DNA by means of the immunoSEQ Assay, a bias-controlled multiplex PCR. The original methods were these. The number of nucleated cells in each sample was estimated by amplification of reference gene primers within the assay. To quantify the absolute abundance of each unique TCRbeta CDR3 rearrangement, sequence reads were collapsed and filtered. For each sample, productive Simpson clonality was calculated as the square root of Simpson's diversity index across productive rearrangements. TCRdb took over this immuneACCESS table, retaining in-frame rearrangements with V and J assigned. Such tables are incomplete; in checked studies, under half of the missing clones stem from an unresolved V gene, and the remainder is unexplained. V, J and clone size derive from that table, while D and trimming were established from the DNA sequence. The sample table records 450,000 to 600,000 clones; around 87% of these occur just once. Jointly, the top ten make up around 0.7% of the sample.

Enrolling through a virtual design, the prospective study's participants ranged in age from about 18 to 100 years and lived across about two dozen United States geographic areas. In the prospective study, cohorts were assigned on the basis of participant-reported clinical history obtained from a screening survey and a study questionnaire. Recovered participants in ImmuneRACE Cohort 3 were defined by two consecutive negative NP/OP PCR tests, clearance by a healthcare professional, or resolution of symptoms. In the prospective study, mobile phlebotomists collected whole blood, serum and a nasopharyngeal or oropharyngeal swab from each participant. Participants in the prospective study had the option to provide additional blood draws and questionnaires over a roughly two-month period. Before DNA extraction, prospective study blood samples were shipped either frozen or at room temperature. The germline V gene specifies ENHRY as CDR1 and SYGVKD as CDR2. Taken from cysteine to phenylalanine, the CDR3 has 12 residues. This entry keeps only the CDR3 DNA: 36 bases, framed from base 1. Trimming removed 10 bases from V and 5 bases from J, leaving 14 bases between the germline ends.

A note on this clone: This receptor's antigen is unknown. Per-base qualities were not stored, and no clone one base away is much larger.

The V and J genes are TRBV10-3 and TRBJ1-2; no D gene can be assigned with confidence. This clonotype was sampled from a woman under 30 who had recovered from COVID-19. The sequenced sample was PBMCs or T cells enriched from blood (not recorded which). The sequenced DNA: TGTGCCACCCAGACACCTCAGTATGGCTACACCTTC. Its translation reads: CATQTPQYGYTF.